This T cell receptor (beta chain) comes out of a study of T-cell reconstitution after alpha-beta-depleted transplantation in children. Regarding the study as a whole: Recipient T cells and thymic progenitors that survived were the source of the high TCRbeta diversity seen at day 60 in some patients. Alpha-beta T cells about two months after transplant reportedly derived from several hundred expanded graft clones.

There are 13 residues in the CDR3. Per germline, CDR1 SGHRS and CDR2 YFSETQ. V was pared by 2 bases and J by 7 bases, with 10 bases between. This clonotype was counted a few times. The target antigen is unknown. During its preparation, the TCRbeta library received unique molecular identifiers. TCRdb reanalysed the PCR reads using MiXCR and keeps one entry per CDR3 protein. The table has about a million distinct CDR3 sequences, about 29% seen once. The sample in question was PBMCs, mostly from graft donor cells, obtained 360 days after TCRalphabeta/CD19-depleted stem cell transplant. The clonotype was recovered from a boy less than two years old who had a stem cell transplant for SCID, so the T cells may come from the graft donor. V gene TRBV5-1 combines with J gene TRBJ1-5; D uncertain. The CDR3 DNA sequence: TGCGCCAGCAGCTTTGTGGGTGAGCAGCCCCAGCATTTT. This sequence encodes CASSFVGEQPQHF.